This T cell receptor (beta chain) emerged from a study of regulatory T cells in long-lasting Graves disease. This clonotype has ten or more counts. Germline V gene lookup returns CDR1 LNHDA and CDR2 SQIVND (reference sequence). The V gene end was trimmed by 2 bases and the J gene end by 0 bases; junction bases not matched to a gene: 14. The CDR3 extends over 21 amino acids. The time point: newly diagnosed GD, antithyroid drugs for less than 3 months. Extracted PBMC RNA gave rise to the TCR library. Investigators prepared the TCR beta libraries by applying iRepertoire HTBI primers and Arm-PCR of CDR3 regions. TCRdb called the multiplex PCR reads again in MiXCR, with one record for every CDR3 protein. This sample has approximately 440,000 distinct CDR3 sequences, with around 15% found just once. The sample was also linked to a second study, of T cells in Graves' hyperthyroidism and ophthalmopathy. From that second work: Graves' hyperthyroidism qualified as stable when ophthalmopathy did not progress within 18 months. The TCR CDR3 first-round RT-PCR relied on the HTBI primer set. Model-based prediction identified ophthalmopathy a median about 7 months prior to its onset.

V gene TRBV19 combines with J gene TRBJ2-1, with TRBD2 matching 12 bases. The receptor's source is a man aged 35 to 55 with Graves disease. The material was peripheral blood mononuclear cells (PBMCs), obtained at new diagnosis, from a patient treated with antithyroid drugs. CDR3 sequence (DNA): TGTGCCAGTAGTATAATAAAGGGGCTAGCGGGAGGGCCCCTCTCCTACAATGAGCAGTTCTTC. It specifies CASSIIKGLAGGPLSYNEQFF.